A selection of T cell receptor beta chains follows, all from one sample in a study of blood T cells in healthy people across ages. TCRdb reanalysed the 5' RACE reads using MiXCR and keeps one entry per CDR3 protein. The sample carries about 1.6 million distinct CDR3 sequences, about 32% recorded once. Material for sequencing was blood. The receptors were gathered from a woman aged 25 to 45 in good health. Each CDR3 is given without its conserved first and last residue. The order of the fields is J gene, V gene, D gene, clone size, CDR3 protein. A D gene is named only where the DNA matches it firmly. Some rows mark clone size as missing; the rest say once, few, many or name a class of expanded clone.

TRBJ2-3	TRBV4-1	TRBD2	-	ASSRGSGASLTDTQY
TRBJ2-2	TRBV4-1	-	many	ASSLQGYRGAGGTGELF
TRBJ2-1	TRBV27	TRBD2	few	ASSLFGTSGPSYNEQF
TRBJ1-5	TRBV12-3/TRBV12-4	TRBD1	-	ASSRQGNNQPQH
TRBJ2-1	TRBV7-3	TRBD2	-	ACSLSSGAYNEQF
-	TRBV9	TRBD1	few	ASSVPGQGVYEQY
TRBJ2-7	TRBV9	TRBD1	-	ASSGGDRAHEQY
TRBJ2-2	TRBV4-1	-	few	ASSQGTGTNTGELF
TRBJ2-1	TRBV9	-	few	ASSVEVGLGDNEQF
TRBJ1-2	TRBV12-3/TRBV12-4	-	-	ASSLALGPARNGYT
TRBJ2-1	TRBV5-1	-	-	ASSSPSYNEQF
TRBJ1-1	TRBV5-1	TRBD1	-	ASSLEGQGPTEAF
TRBJ2-5	TRBV20-1	-	-	SARDPRGLRTQY
-	TRBV24-1	TRBD1	-	ATSEGDRGETQY
TRBJ2-1	TRBV20-1	TRBD2	-	SARPLGVGGRAAYNEQF
TRBJ1-2	TRBV15	TRBD1	few	ATSRALPGQRANYGYT
TRBJ2-7	TRBV5-8	-	-	ASSFDLGVLSYEQY
TRBJ1-2	TRBV18	-	-	ASSLTDRDGYT
TRBJ2-4	TRBV7-9	-	-	ASSLTGPNIQY
TRBJ2-3	TRBV7-2	TRBD2	many	ASSLDISGVPRTDTQY
TRBJ1-1	TRBV20-1	-	few	SARPPFRGGKNTEAF
TRBJ2-4	TRBV5-1	-	-	ASSPPLDRYGTKNIQY
TRBJ1-1	TRBV6-6	-	few	ASIPDERVTEAF
TRBJ2-1	TRBV20-1	TRBD2	-	SARARLAGPSYNEQF
TRBJ2-7	TRBV3-1	-	many	ASSQDELAQGEQY
TRBJ1-1	TRBV9	-	few	ASSLGVSLNTEAF
TRBJ2-7	TRBV6-1	TRBD2	-	ASSGSRGVFEEQY
TRBJ2-3	TRBV2	-	once	ASQWGSGSDTQY
TRBJ1-5	TRBV20-1	-	-	SARDRSSNQTQH
TRBJ2-1	TRBV4-2	TRBD2	-	ASRRLEREGYNEQF
TRBJ1-1	TRBV3-1	-	-	ASSQEKVEINTEAF
TRBJ2-1	TRBV4-2	TRBD2	many	ASSQLLAGGFGNEQF
TRBJ2-2	TRBV5-6	-	-	ASSPDFGSPGGELF
TRBJ2-3	TRBV4-1	-	-	ASSRTSISTDTQY
TRBJ2-1	TRBV5-1	-	-	ASSLLTDNEQF
TRBJ2-3	TRBV9	-	few	ASSATRVSSSTDTQY
TRBJ2-1	TRBV6-6	TRBD2	few	ASGGLAGGNEQF
TRBJ2-1	TRBV10-3	-	-	AIRERDNEQF
TRBJ2-1	TRBV9	-	-	ASSVEGSAYNEQF
TRBJ2-1	TRBV20-1	TRBD1	-	SAQTGGGYNEQF
TRBJ2-5	TRBV7-8	-	few	ASSLAFPVETQY
TRBJ2-7	TRBV7-9	-	-	VSSLLDLPRTTSPPYEQY
TRBJ2-1	TRBV9	-	-	ASSVGGSWNYNEQF
-	TRBV27	-	-	ASSLGMGRDPYEQY
TRBJ2-3	TRBV7-9	TRBD1	-	ASSASTGQGALDTQY
TRBJ2-3	TRBV7-9	-	many	ASSLAARPDTQY